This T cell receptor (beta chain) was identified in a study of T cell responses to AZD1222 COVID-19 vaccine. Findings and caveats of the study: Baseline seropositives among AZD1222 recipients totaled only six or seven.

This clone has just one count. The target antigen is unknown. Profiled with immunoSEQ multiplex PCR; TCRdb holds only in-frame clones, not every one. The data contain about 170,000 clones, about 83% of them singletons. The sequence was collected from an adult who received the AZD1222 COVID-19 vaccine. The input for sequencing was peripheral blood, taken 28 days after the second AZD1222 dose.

The CDR3 loop is CASSLGGQGTEAFF. In DNA form, the CDR3 reads TGTGCCAGCAGCTTAGGGGGACAGGGGACTGAAGCTTTCTTT. This chain connects TRBV11-2 to TRBJ1-1; TRBD1 matches at 10 bases. This CDR3 spans 14 amino acids. After removal of 1 base from V and 5 bases from J, the junction contained 1 base not matched to a gene. Germline CDR1 SGHAT, CDR2 FQNNGV.